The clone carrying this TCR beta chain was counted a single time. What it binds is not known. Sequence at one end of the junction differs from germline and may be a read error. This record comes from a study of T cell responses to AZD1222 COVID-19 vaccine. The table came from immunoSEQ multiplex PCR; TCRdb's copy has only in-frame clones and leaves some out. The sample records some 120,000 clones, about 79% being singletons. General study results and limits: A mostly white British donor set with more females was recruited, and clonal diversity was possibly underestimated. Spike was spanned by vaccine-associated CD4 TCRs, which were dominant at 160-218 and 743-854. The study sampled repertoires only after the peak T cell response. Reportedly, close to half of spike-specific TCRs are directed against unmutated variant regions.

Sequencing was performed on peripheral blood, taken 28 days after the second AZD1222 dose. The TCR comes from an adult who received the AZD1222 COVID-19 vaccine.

The chain's CDR3 is CASNWGQGNTNTQYF. As DNA, the CDR3 is TGTGCCAGCAATTGGGGACAGGGGAACACAAACACTCAGTACTTC. The chain uses TRBV6-5 and TRBJ2-4; 10 positions agree with TRBD1. Germline CDR1 is MNHEY and CDR2 is SVGAGI. This CDR3 has 15 amino acids.